Listed below are T cell receptor beta chains from one sample, sequenced in a study of blood T cells in healthy people across ages. MiXCR, applied by TCRdb to the 5' RACE reads, yields one record per CDR3 protein. The sample includes more than 700,000 distinct CDR3 sequences, around half seen only once; the top ten take about 42%. Sequenced: blood. The receptor source for this set is a man older than 75 in good health. CDR3s include the opening cysteine and the closing phenylalanine or tryptophan. A D gene is named only where the DNA matches it firmly. Not every row has a clone size; where given, it reads once, few, many or a size class.

size	J	D	V	CDR3	DNA
few	TRBJ1-2	.	TRBV7-2	CASSFPLYGYTF	TGTGCCAGCAGCTTCCCCCTCTATGGCTACACCTTC
few	TRBJ2-1	.	TRBV20-1	CSALSRSSYNEQFF	TGCAGTGCTCTAAGCCGCAGCTCCTACAATGAGCAGTTCTTC
.	TRBJ2-5	TRBD2	TRBV28	CASSWGLAGDAETQYF	TGTGCCAGCTCTTGGGGACTAGCGGGAGACGCGGAGACCCAGTACTTC
.	TRBJ2-1	.	TRBV2	CALTEGSYNEQFF	TGTGCCCTCACGGAGGGGTCCTACAATGAGCAGTTCTTC
.	TRBJ1-2	.	TRBV7-2	CASTSGTIDYGYTF	TGTGCCAGCACCTCCGGGACAATTGACTATGGCTACACCTTC
few	TRBJ2-3	.	TRBV7-2	CASSLLGRISTDTQYF	TGTGCCAGCAGCTTGTTGGGACGGATTAGCACAGATACGCAGTATTTT
few	TRBJ2-7	TRBD2	TRBV12-3/TRBV12-4	CASSASGGYEQYF	TGTGCCAGCAGCGCATCGGGGGGCTACGAGCAGTACTTC
.	TRBJ2-2	TRBD2	TRBV25-1	CASTPSGRTGELFF	TGTGCCAGCACCCCTAGCGGGAGAACCGGGGAGCTGTTTTTT
.	TRBJ2-1	TRBD2	TRBV7-3	CASSVAGAGYNEQFF	TGTGCCAGCAGTGTAGCGGGAGCGGGCTACAATGAGCAGTTCTTC
few	TRBJ2-7	TRBD2	TRBV20-1	CSARSQGLAGGRLYEQYF	TGCAGTGCTAGATCTCAGGGACTAGCGGGAGGGCGACTCTACGAGCAGTACTTC
few	TRBJ2-5	TRBD2	TRBV20-1	CSGWRGVTQYF	TGCAGTGGATGGCGGGGGGTGACCCAGTACTTC
few	TRBJ1-5	TRBD1	TRBV20-1	CSARDVGQSNQPQHF	TGCAGTGCTAGAGATGTGGGACAGAGCAATCAGCCCCAGCATTTT
.	TRBJ2-5	TRBD2	TRBV20-1	CSAPGTSGRAYETQYF	TGCAGTGCACCCGGGACTAGCGGGAGGGCCTATGAGACCCAGTACTTC
.	TRBJ2-5	.	TRBV7-2	CASSLGVSSGYNEQYF	TGTGCCAGCAGCTTAGGGGTGTCTTCGGGGTACAATGAGCAGTACTTC